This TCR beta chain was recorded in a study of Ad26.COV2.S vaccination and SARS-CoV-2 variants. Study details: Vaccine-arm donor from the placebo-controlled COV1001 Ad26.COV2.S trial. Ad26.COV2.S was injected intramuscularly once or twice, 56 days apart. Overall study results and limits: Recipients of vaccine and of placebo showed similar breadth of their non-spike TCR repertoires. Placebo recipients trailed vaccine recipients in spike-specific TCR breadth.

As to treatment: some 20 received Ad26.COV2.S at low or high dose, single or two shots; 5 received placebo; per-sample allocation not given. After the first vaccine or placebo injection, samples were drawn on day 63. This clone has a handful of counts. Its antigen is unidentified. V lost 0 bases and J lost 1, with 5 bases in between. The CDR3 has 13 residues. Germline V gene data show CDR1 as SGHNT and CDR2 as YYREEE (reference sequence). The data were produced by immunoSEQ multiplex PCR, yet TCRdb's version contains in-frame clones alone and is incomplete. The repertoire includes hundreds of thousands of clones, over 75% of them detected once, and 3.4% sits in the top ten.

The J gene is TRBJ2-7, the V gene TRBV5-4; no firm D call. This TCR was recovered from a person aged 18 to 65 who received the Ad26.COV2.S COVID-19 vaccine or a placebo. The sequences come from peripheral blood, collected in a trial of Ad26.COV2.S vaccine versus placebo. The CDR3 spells CASSLAGSYEQYF. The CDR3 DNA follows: TGTGCCAGCAGCTTGGCAGGATCCTACGAGCAGTACTTC.